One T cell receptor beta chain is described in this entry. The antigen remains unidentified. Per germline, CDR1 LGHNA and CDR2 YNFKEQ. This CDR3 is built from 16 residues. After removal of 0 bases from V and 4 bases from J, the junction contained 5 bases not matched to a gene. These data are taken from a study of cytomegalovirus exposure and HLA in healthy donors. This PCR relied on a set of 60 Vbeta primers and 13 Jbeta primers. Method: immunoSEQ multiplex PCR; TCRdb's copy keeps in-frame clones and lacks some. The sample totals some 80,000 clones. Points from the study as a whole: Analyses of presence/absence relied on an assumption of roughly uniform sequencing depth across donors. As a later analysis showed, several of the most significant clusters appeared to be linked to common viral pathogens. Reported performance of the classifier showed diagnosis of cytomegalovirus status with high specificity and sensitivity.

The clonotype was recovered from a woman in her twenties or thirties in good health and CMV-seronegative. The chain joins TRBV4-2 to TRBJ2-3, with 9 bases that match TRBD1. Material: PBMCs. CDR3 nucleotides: TGTGCCAGCAGCCAAGATCCCGGACAGGGGCCAGATACGCAGTATTTT. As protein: CASSQDPGQGPDTQYF.